This note documents a single T cell receptor beta chain sequence. The antigen is not known. Germline assignment: CDR1 MRHNA and CDR2 SNTAGT. V lost 6 bases and J lost 5, with 13 bases in between. CDR3 length: 14 residues. This sample is part of a study of OX40 agonist ivuxolimab in advanced cancers. Study-level background: Hepatocellular carcinoma, melanoma, renal cell or head and neck cancer was diagnosed in the dose-escalation patients. A mean age of roughly 62 years, range 23 to 79, was recorded, and 80% to 90% were male.

With baseline, cycle 4 day 1, and cycle 7 day 1 as timepoints, blood was sampled. General study findings and limits: In the 0.1-3.0 mg/kg groups, partial responders showed among the lowest expansion.

Only in-frame clones appear in the TCRdb table, and some are missing; sequencing was by immunoSEQ multiplex PCR. Among fewer than 85,000 clones listed, about 88% were seen once. The chain couples TRBV6-4 to TRBJ2-2; D gene ambiguous. The input for sequencing was CD4+ or CD8+ T cells sorted from blood, taken in a trial of the OX40 agonist ivuxolimab. This sequence originates from an adult with an advanced solid tumor such as melanoma, head and neck, liver or kidney cancer. The CDR3 DNA is TGTGCCAGCAGAGAACTAACTACTACCGGGGAGCTGTTTTTT. The encoded protein is CASRELTTTGELFF.